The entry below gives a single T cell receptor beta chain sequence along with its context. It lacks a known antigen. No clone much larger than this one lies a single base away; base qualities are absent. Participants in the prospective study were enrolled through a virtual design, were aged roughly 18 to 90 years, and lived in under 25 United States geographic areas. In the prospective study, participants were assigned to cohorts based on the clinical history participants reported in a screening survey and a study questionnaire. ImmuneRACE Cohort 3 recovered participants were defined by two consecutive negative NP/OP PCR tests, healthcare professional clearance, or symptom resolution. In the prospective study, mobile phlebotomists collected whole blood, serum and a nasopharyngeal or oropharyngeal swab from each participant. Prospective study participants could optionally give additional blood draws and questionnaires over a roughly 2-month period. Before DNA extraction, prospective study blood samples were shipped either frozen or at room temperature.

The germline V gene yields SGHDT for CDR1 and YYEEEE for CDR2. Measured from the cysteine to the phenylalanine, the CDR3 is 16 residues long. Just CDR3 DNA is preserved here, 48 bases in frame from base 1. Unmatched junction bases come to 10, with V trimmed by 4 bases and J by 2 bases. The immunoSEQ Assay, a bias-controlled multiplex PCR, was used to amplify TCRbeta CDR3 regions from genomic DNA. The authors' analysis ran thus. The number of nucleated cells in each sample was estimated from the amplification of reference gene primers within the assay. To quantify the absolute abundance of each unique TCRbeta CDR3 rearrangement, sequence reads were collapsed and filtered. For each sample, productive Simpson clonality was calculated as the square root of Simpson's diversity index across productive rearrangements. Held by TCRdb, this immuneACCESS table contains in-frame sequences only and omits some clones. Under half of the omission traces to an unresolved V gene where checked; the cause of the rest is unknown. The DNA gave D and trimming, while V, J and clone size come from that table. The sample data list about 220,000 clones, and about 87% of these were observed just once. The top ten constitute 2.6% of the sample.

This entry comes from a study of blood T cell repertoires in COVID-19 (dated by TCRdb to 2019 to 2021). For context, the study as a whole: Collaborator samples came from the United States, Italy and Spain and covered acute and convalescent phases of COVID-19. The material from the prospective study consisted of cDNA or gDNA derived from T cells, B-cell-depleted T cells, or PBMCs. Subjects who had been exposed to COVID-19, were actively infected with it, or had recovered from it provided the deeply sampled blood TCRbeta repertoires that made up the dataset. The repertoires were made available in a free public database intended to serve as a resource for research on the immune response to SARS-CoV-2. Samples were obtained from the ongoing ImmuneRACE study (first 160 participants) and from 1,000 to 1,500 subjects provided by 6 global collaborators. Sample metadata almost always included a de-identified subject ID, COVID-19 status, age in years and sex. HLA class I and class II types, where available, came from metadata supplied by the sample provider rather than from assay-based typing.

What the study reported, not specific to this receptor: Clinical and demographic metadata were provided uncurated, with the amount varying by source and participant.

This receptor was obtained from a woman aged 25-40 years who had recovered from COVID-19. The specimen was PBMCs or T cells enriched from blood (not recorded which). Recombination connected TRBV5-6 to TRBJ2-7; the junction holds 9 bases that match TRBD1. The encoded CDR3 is CASSPGQGYIPYEQYF. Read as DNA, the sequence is TGTGCCAGCAGCCCGGGACAGGGATACATTCCCTACGAGCAGTACTTC. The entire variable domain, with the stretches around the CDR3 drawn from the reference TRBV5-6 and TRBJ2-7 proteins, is DAGVTQSPTHLIKTRGQQVTLRCSPKSGHDTVSWYQQALGQGPQFIFQYYEEEERQRGNFPDRFSGHQFPNYSSELNVNALLLGDSALYLCASSPGQGYIPYEQYFGPGTRLTVT.